This passage covers 22 T cell receptor beta chains from one sample sequenced in a study of shared clonotypes between healthy human individuals. The table came from immunoSEQ multiplex PCR; TCRdb's copy has only in-frame clones and leaves some out. This table holds 2 million to 2.5 million clones, 80% to 95% found once. The sequencing input was naive CD4+ T cells from PBMCs. Regarding subset: CD45RA+ positively selected. The receptors stem from a man between 18 and 35 years old in good health. Some clones in this sample may be carry-over from other donors' samples.

The chain recombines TRBV30 with TRBJ1-6, with D tentatively TRBD1 (6 bases). The CDR3 loop spans 15 amino acids. CDR1 is GTSNPN and CDR2 is SVGIG in the germline V gene (reference sequence). Between the trimmed V and J ends, which lost 5 bases and 10 bases, there was a span of 21 bases. CDR3 bases: TGTGCCTGGGGGGGACACAGCATCCCCCCATCACCCCTCCACTTT. This encodes CAWGGHSIPPSPLHF.

This chain's CDR3 is CASATYYEQYF. The CDR3 nucleotides are TGTGCCAGCGCAACTTACTACGAGCAGTACTTC. V is TRBV6-1 and J is TRBJ2-7; the D is unclear. Trimming shortened V by 8 bases and J by 3 bases, and 8 bases separated the two germline ends. Germline assignment: CDR1 MNHNS and CDR2 SASEGT. The CDR3 has 11 residues.

The chain links TRBV5-1 to TRBJ2-5; 7 bases agree with TRBD2. CDR1 is SGHRS, CDR2 YFSETQ, per germline. The ends lost 4 bases at V and 2 bases at J; junction bases unmatched: 8. The CDR3 runs to 15 residues. CDR3 sequence (DNA): TGCGCCAGCAGCCCTCCAGCGGGGTTACAAGAGACCCAGTACTTC. Translating gives CASSPPAGLQETQYF.

Notes on this clone: Other nucleotide sequences from this sample produce the same CDR3. The chain joins TRBV5-1 to TRBJ1-2, with D unclear. Trimming left V 0 bases short and J 1 base short, with 7 bases between. The germline V gene has CDR1 SGHRS and CDR2 YFSETQ. The CDR3 extends over 14 amino acids. The CDR3 sequence: CASSLEAGNYGYTF. CDR3 sequence (DNA): TGCGCCAGCAGCTTGGAAGCGGGTAACTATGGCTACACCTTC.

The V gene is TRBV10-3, the J gene TRBJ2-2; D gene unclear. The CDR3 is made up of 14 amino acids. V was clipped by 0 bases and J by 6 bases, with 8 bases between them. Germline V gene lookup returns CDR1 ENHRY and CDR2 SYGVKD. CDR3 region: CAISESTTPGELFF. The DNA of the CDR3 is TGTGCCATCAGTGAGTCGACGACACCCGGGGAGCTGTTTTTT.

The rearrangement uses TRBV7-9 and TRBJ2-3; tentative D call: TRBD1 (6 bases). CDR1 is SEHNR and CDR2 is FQNEAQ in the germline V gene (reference sequence). This CDR3 is built from 13 residues. V lost 8 bases and J lost 3, with 12 bases in between. This CDR3 is CASGDRSTDTQYF. In DNA form, the CDR3 reads TGTGCCAGCGGCGACAGGTCGACAGATACGCAGTATTTT.

V gene TRBV9 combines with J gene TRBJ2-5, with D possibly TRBD1 on 6 matching bases. The germline CDR1 and CDR2 sequences are SGDLS and YYNGEE. This CDR3 comprises 15 residues. Trimming pared 0 bases from V and 4 bases from J, leaving 13 bases between. The CDR3 bases are TGTGCCAGCAGCGTAGCAGGACAGCCCGGAGAGACCCAGTACTTC. This gives the protein CASSVAGQPGETQYF.

The chain has TRBV14 and TRBJ1-3; 8 nucleotides align to TRBD1. The CDR3 totals 14 residues. In germline, CDR1 is SGHDN, CDR2 FVKESK. After removal of 4 bases from V and 4 bases from J, the junction contained 3 bases not matched to a gene. CDR3 sequence reads: CASSRSGGGNTIYF. Written as DNA, the CDR3 is TGTGCCAGCAGCCGATCAGGGGGCGGAAACACCATATATTTT.

This sequence joins TRBV2 and TRBJ2-3; unclear D gene. V gave up 6 bases and J gave up 0 bases, with 16 bases separating them. Germline loops: CDR1 SNHLY, CDR2 FYNNEI. The length of the CDR3 is 16 residues. CDR3 nucleotide sequence: TGTGCCAGCAGGAGAACGTGGCTGAAAAGCACAGATACGCAGTATTTT. Translated: CASRRTWLKSTDTQYF.

This chain links TRBV28 with TRBJ2-7, with 9 bases aligning to TRBD2. The CDR3 extends over 15 amino acids. V trimming: 5 bases; J trimming: 3 bases; junction bases outside the gene matches: 8. Germline V gives CDR1 MDHEN, CDR2 SYDVKM. This chain's CDR3 is CASSPDSSGVYEQYF. The CDR3 DNA is TGTGCCAGCAGTCCAGATTCTAGCGGGGTCTACGAGCAGTACTTC.

About this clone itself: Mismatch with germline at one junction end may stem from a read error. CDR3 sequence reads: CASTETGSRSPLHF. Written as DNA, the CDR3 is TGTGCCAGCACTGAAACAGGGTCTCGTTCACCCCTCCACTTT. The chain carries TRBV25-1 and TRBJ1-6; TRBD1 is a possible D gene (6 bases). Germline V gives CDR1 MGHDK, CDR2 SYGVNS. This CDR3 is 14 amino acids long.

The genes are TRBV2 and TRBJ2-6; 8 positions match TRBD1. In germline, CDR1 is SNHLY, CDR2 FYNNEI. After removal of 5 bases from V and 4 bases from J, the junction contained 7 bases not matched to a gene. This CDR3 spans 16 amino acids. The CDR3 DNA reads TGTGCCAGCAGTCGGCAGGGGGCGGCCGGGGCCAACGTCCTGACTTTC. Encoded protein: CASSRQGAAGANVLTF.

This clone was seen just once. The chain recombines TRBV28 with TRBJ2-7; no clear D. This CDR3 is 14 amino acids long. V was shortened by 3 bases and J by 3 bases, with 12 bases between the two germline ends. Germline CDR1 and CDR2: MDHEN and SYDVKM. This CDR3 reads CASSLVQSYYEQYF. CDR3 coding DNA: TGTGCCAGCAGTTTGGTACAGTCCTACTACGAGCAGTACTTC.

This clone has just a few counts. The V and J genes are TRBV2 and TRBJ1-5; the D gene is possibly TRBD1 (5 bases). Germline V gene sequence: CDR1 SNHLY, CDR2 FYNNEI. This CDR3 contains 15 residues. V was shortened by 2 bases and J by 6 bases, with 14 bases between the two germline ends. CDR3 in DNA: TGTGCCAGCAGTGAACGGGGGGAGGGAAGTCAGCCCCAGCATTTT. Residues: CASSERGEGSQPQHF.

Note on this clone: Other DNA sequences in this sample translate to the same CDR3. The V and J genes are TRBV6-1 and TRBJ1-1; D is uncertain. This CDR3 contains 13 residues. Trimming removed 4 bases at V and 1 base at J, with 7 bases between. Per the germline V gene, CDR1 is MNHNS and CDR2 is SASEGT. The CDR3 loop is CASSGGANTEAFF. The CDR3 DNA reads TGTGCCAGCAGTGGTGGAGCGAACACTGAAGCTTTCTTT.

The chain links TRBV29-1 to TRBJ2-1; the D gene could be TRBD1 or TRBD2 (5 bases each). Germline V gene lookup returns CDR1 SQVTM and CDR2 ANQGSEA. V lost 4 bases and J lost 4, with 11 bases in between. CDR3 length equals 13 residues. In nucleotides, the CDR3 is TGCAGCGTTGCGGGGCTACATTACAATGAGCAGTTCTTC. The encoded protein is CSVAGLHYNEQFF.

The chain couples TRBV6-5 to TRBJ2-7, with D perhaps assigned TRBD1 or TRBD2 (7 bases each). Germline V gives CDR1 MNHEY, CDR2 SVGAGI. The CDR3 consists of 14 residues. V was clipped by 7 bases and J by 2 bases, with 15 bases between them. The CDR3 spells CASNNRGLTYEQYF. The CDR3 DNA is TGTGCCAGCAACAACAGGGGACTAACCTACGAGCAGTACTTC.

V usage is TRBV7-8 and J usage is TRBJ2-7; the match to TRBD1 covers 9 bases. CDR3 length equals 17 residues. Germline CDR1 and CDR2: SGHVS and FQNEAQ. V shed 4 bases, J shed 2 bases, and the junction held 12 bases outside the gene matches. The CDR3 loop is CASSSSRGQGVPYEQYF. CDR3 nucleotides: TGTGCCAGCAGCTCAAGCCGGGGACAGGGAGTCCCCTACGAGCAGTACTTC.

The gene calls are TRBV28 and TRBJ2-7; D may be TRBD2 (6 bases). The V end was cut by 2 bases, the J end by 9 bases, with 20 bases between. The CDR3 extends over 15 amino acids. CDR1 MDHEN and CDR2 SYDVKM come from the germline V gene. CDR3 region: CASSLGTSSLPGQYF. The CDR3 nucleotides are TGTGCCAGCAGTTTAGGTACTAGCAGCCTTCCTGGGCAGTACTTC.

The genes are TRBV28 and TRBJ2-7, with a weak D call TRBD2 (5 bases). V lost 2 bases and J lost 2, with 7 bases in between. The CDR3 runs to 13 residues. Germline V gene data show CDR1 as MDHEN and CDR2 as SYDVKM. CDR3 bases: TGTGCCAGCAGTTTAACTAGTCCCTACGAGCAGTACTTC. It yields the protein CASSLTSPYEQYF.

This clone came up once. The chain carries TRBV7-9 and TRBJ2-2; D perhaps matches TRBD2 (5 bases). The V and J ends lost 4 bases and 6 bases respectively, with 9 bases between them. Germline CDR1 SEHNR, CDR2 FQNEAQ (reference sequence). This CDR3 contains 13 residues. In DNA form, the CDR3 reads TGTGCCAGCAGCTCTACTAGGGCCGGGGAGCTGTTTTTT. The encoded protein is CASSSTRAGELFF.

A word on this clone: This CDR3 is also generated by other DNA sequences in the sample. The chain links TRBV28 to TRBJ2-1; D is uncertain. The V gene's germline CDR1 is MDHEN and CDR2 SYDVKM. The CDR3 runs to 12 residues. V gave up 3 bases and J gave up 9 bases, with 9 bases separating them. DNA for the CDR3: TGTGCCAGCAGTTTGGCGGTCGGTGAGCAGTTCTTC. This translates into CASSLAVGEQFF.